These 27 T cell receptor beta chains were sequenced from one sample in a study of control samples from healthy donors and cancer patients. Here immunoSEQ multiplex PCR was the method, and the copy in TCRdb shows in-frame clones only, minus some. The data show over 50,000 clones, approximately 91% seen once. Sequencing was carried out using blood. The origin of the receptors is a man aged 45-65 years in good health.

The chain employs TRBV15 and TRBJ1-2; no firm D call. Trimming took 5 bases from V and 6 from J, leaving 16 bases between them. CDR3 length: 14 amino acids. From germline, CDR1 is LNHNV and CDR2 YYDKDF (reference sequence). CDR3 region: CATSPGGGFNGYTF. The CDR3 DNA reads TGTGCCACCAGCCCCGGCGGCGGATTTAATGGCTACACCTTC.

The gene calls are TRBV14 and TRBJ2-1, with D possibly being TRBD1 (6 bases). V shed 4 bases and J shed 4 bases, with 20 bases lying between them. The CDR3 covers 17 residues. Germline V gives CDR1 SGHDN, CDR2 FVKESK. The CDR3 coding sequence is TGTGCCAGCAGCCTCCGACAGGACCTCTGGGTTTACAATGAGCAGTTCTTC. The encoded protein is CASSLRQDLWVYNEQFF.

V gene TRBV5-4 combines with J gene TRBJ2-1; possible D gene TRBD1, 5 bases. CDR3 size: 16 residues. The germline gives CDR1 SGHNT, CDR2 YYREEE (reference sequence). Trimming left V 3 bases short and J 6 bases short, with 19 bases between. CDR3 protein: CASSSPGYQKVNEQFF. DNA of the CDR3: TGTGCCAGCAGCTCGCCAGGGTACCAGAAGGTCAATGAGCAGTTCTTC.

This clone has a single count. J is TRBJ2-5 and V is TRBV19; 8 bases map to TRBD1. This CDR3 contains 15 residues. Germline-derived CDR1 and CDR2 are LNHDA and SQIVND (reference sequence). Trimming at V came to 4 bases and at J to 2 bases, leaving 6 bases not matched to a gene. CDR3 nucleotides: TGTGCCAGTAGTACCGGACAGGGCTTACAAGAGACCCAGTACTTC. This translates into CASSTGQGLQETQYF.

The V and J genes are TRBV9 and TRBJ1-3; D is undetermined. Germline loops: CDR1 SGDLS, CDR2 YYNGEE. The CDR3 covers 14 residues. V was clipped by 4 bases and J by 4 bases, with 12 bases between them. The CDR3 loop reads CASSPGPTGNTIYF. For the CDR3, the DNA is TGTGCCAGCAGCCCCGGGCCGACAGGAAACACCATATATTTT.

As regards this clone: Other DNA sequences in the same sample also yield this CDR3. This chain joins TRBV5-1 and TRBJ2-5, with D unresolved. Trimming took 2 bases from V and 2 from J, leaving 1 base between them. The CDR3 covers 11 residues. CDR1 and CDR2 (germline): SGHRS, YFSETQ. DNA for the CDR3: TGCGCCAGCAGCTTACAAGAGACCCAGTACTTC. Its protein product is CASSLQETQYF.

The V call is TRBV12-5, the J call TRBJ1-1; D is uncertain. CDR3 size: 14 residues. Germline CDR1 LGHNT, CDR2 FRNRAP. The V gene lost 5 bases and the J gene lost 4 bases, with 14 bases spanning the gap. CDR3 region: CASGQEPRFTEAFF. CDR3 bases: TGTGCTAGTGGTCAGGAACCCAGGTTCACTGAAGCTTTCTTT.

This clone was detected only a few times. The chain couples TRBV7-8 to TRBJ1-1; maybe TRBD1 (5 bases). CDR1 is SGHVS and CDR2 is FQNEAQ in the germline V gene. The CDR3 has 13 amino acids. V lost 2 bases to trimming and J lost 4 bases, with 8 bases between them. The CDR3 spells CASSLQGFTEAFF. The CDR3 DNA reads as TGTGCCAGCAGCTTACAGGGTTTCACTGAAGCTTTCTTT.

The genes are TRBV28 and TRBJ2-1; TRBD1 aligns across 9 bases. V was pared by 1 base and J by 6 bases, with 10 bases of the junction left unmatched. The CDR3 loop spans 17 amino acids. In germline, CDR1 is MDHEN, CDR2 SYDVKM. CDR3 nucleotide sequence: TGTGCCAGCAGTTTATTATCCGGGACAGGGCGGGTCAATGAGCAGTTCTTC. Translating gives CASSLLSGTGRVNEQFF.

The chain couples TRBV10-3 to TRBJ1-1; D call uncertain. The CDR3 has 15 amino acids. Looked up from germline, CDR1 is ENHRY and CDR2 is SYGVKD. The V gene lost 0 bases and the J gene lost 1 base, with 9 bases spanning the gap. Here the CDR3 reads CAISESRTPNTEAFF. The CDR3 nucleotides read TGTGCCATCAGTGAGTCCCGGACTCCGAACACTGAAGCTTTCTTT.

The rearrangement uses TRBV11-3 and TRBJ2-7, with D tentatively TRBD1 (6 bases). This CDR3 contains 14 residues. Trimming removed 5 bases from V and 0 bases from J, with 11 bases in between. Looked up from germline, CDR1 is SGHNT and CDR2 is YENEEA. For the CDR3, the DNA is TGTGCCAGCAGCGTACTAGGGGGCTCCTACGAGCAGTACTTC. Protein sequence: CASSVLGGSYEQYF.

The chain employs TRBV28 and TRBJ2-3, with TRBD1 matching 9 bases. This CDR3 is 14 amino acids long. The germline CDR1 and CDR2 sequences are MDHEN and SYDVKM. V shed 5 bases, J shed 5 bases, and the junction held 5 bases outside the gene matches. CDR3 DNA sequence: TGTGCCAGCAGTCCGGGACAGGGTCAAGATACGCAGTATTTT. It codes for CASSPGQGQDTQYF.

V usage is TRBV2 and J usage is TRBJ2-3; no clear D gene. Trimming left V 6 bases short and J 0 bases short, with 13 bases between. CDR3 length: 15 residues. CDR1 SNHLY and CDR2 FYNNEI come from the germline V gene. CDR3 in amino acids: CASSREVGSTDTQYF. CDR3 DNA sequence: TGTGCCAGCAGCCGCGAGGTCGGGAGCACAGATACGCAGTATTTT.

The chain joins TRBV2 to TRBJ2-2; TRBD2 agrees at 9 bases. Losses at the gene ends were 2 bases for V and 8 bases for J; bases not matched to a gene: 6. The CDR3 sequence is 15 residues long. Germline CDR1 is SNHLY and CDR2 is FYNNEI. In DNA form, the CDR3 reads TGTGCCAGCAGTGAAAGGACTAGCGATAAGGGGGAGCTGTTTTTT. Encoded protein: CASSERTSDKGELFF.

This rearrangement joins TRBV27 to TRBJ2-7, with D possibly called TRBD1 or TRBD2 (5 bases each). The germline V gene encodes CDR1 MNHEY and CDR2 SMNVEV (reference sequence). CDR3 length equals 13 residues. V was trimmed by 3 bases and J by 6 bases, leaving 12 bases between them. The DNA for the CDR3 is TGTGCCAGCAGTTTCACGCTGAGGGGCGAGCAGTACTTC. Amino acids: CASSFTLRGEQYF.

The CDR3 DNA follows: TGTGCCAGCAGTTACCTCAGGGGTAGGACTGAAGCTTTCTTT. Residues: CASSYLRGRTEAFF. The V gene is TRBV6-2 or TRBV6-3, the J gene TRBJ1-1, with D possibly being TRBD1 (6 bases). The CDR3 totals 14 residues. Per the germline V gene, CDR1 is MNHEY and CDR2 is SVGEGT. Trimming removed 2 bases from V and 5 bases from J, with 12 bases in between.

This chain joins TRBV6-2 or TRBV6-3 and TRBJ1-5; no reliable D call. Deletions cut 1 base from V and 4 bases from J, with 5 bases between. The CDR3 has 13 amino acids. Germline CDR1 is MNHEY and CDR2 is SVGEGT. The CDR3 nucleotides read TGTGCCAGCAGTTACTTCGGGAATCAGCCCCAGCATTTT. This encodes CASSYFGNQPQHF.

The sample holds a few counts of this clone. The V and J genes are TRBV18 and TRBJ1-1; D uncertain. In germline, CDR1 is KGHSH, CDR2 LQKENI. The CDR3 has 14 residues. Trimming removed 2 bases at V and 4 bases at J, with 11 bases between. Here the CDR3 reads CASSPIKVFTEAFF. DNA of the CDR3: TGTGCCAGCTCACCAATCAAGGTATTCACTGAAGCTTTCTTT.

This sequence joins TRBV28 and TRBJ2-3; 8 positions match TRBD1. The CDR3 loop spans 14 amino acids. The V segment lost 4 bases and the J segment 6 bases; nucleotides outside the gene matches: 6. CDR1 is MDHEN and CDR2 is SYDVKM in the germline V gene. CDR3 bases: TGTGCCAGCAGTTCATTGGACAGGGACGATACGCAGTATTTT. Translation gives CASSSLDRDDTQYF.

The gene calls are TRBV29-1 and TRBJ1-1; D remains ambiguous. V gave up 7 bases and J gave up 1 base, with 16 bases separating them. Germline CDR1 and CDR2: SQVTM and ANQGSEA. The CDR3 is made up of 14 amino acids. The CDR3 here is CSAQEGKGNTEAFF. CDR3 DNA: TGCAGCGCCCAAGAAGGTAAGGGGAACACTGAAGCTTTCTTT.

The chain recombines TRBV24-1 with TRBJ2-2; no reliable D call. This CDR3 spans 16 amino acids. CDR1 and CDR2 from the germline V gene are KGHDR and SFDVKD. The germline V and J ends were trimmed by 0 bases and 4 bases, with 11 bases remaining between them. In DNA form, the CDR3 reads TGTGCCACCAGTGATTTGCGAGAATCGAGCACCGGGGAGCTGTTTTTT. This codes for CATSDLRESSTGELFF.

This clone has only a few counts. The V gene is TRBV27, the J gene TRBJ1-1; no clear D gene. CDR1 and CDR2 from the germline V gene are MNHEY and SMNVEV (reference sequence). CDR3 length: 13 amino acids. V was pared by 6 bases and J by 2 bases, with 10 bases between. The CDR3 DNA reads as TGTGCCAGCAGCCTGACGGAAAACACTGAAGCTTTCTTT. Amino acids: CASSLTENTEAFF.

This chain links TRBV19 with TRBJ2-3; TRBD1 aligns across 12 bases. The germline gives CDR1 LNHDA, CDR2 SQIVND (reference sequence). Trimming cost V 1 base and J 5 bases; bases outside gene matches: 10. The CDR3 has 18 amino acids. In nucleotides, the CDR3 is TGTGCCAGTAGTATAGTCCCCGGGACAGGGGGCGCAGGAGATACGCAGTATTTT. The encoded protein is CASSIVPGTGGAGDTQYF.

The chain combines TRBV5-6 with TRBJ2-1; possible D gene TRBD1, 6 bases. Per germline, CDR1 SGHDT and CDR2 YYEEEE. The germline V and J ends were trimmed by 0 bases and 8 bases, with 9 bases remaining between them. The CDR3 is 13 residues long. The CDR3 coding sequence is TGTGCCAGCAGCTTGGACAGGGTATATGAGCAGTTCTTC. This translates into CASSLDRVYEQFF.

The chain links TRBV28 to TRBJ1-2, with D tentatively TRBD1 (5 bases). Germline lookup yields CDR1 MDHEN and CDR2 SYDVKM. V was shortened by 3 bases and J by 7 bases, with 15 bases between the two germline ends. CDR3 size: 14 residues. CDR3 loop: CASSLYPQGPGYTF. The CDR3 nucleotides read TGTGCCAGCAGTTTGTACCCTCAGGGTCCTGGCTACACCTTC.

This clone was detected a few times. This chain connects TRBV5-5 to TRBJ2-6; TRBD2 might be the D (5 bases). The CDR3 spans 16 residues. V was clipped by 0 bases and J by 2 bases, with 9 bases between them. CDR1 is SGHKS, CDR2 YYEKEE, per germline (reference sequence). The CDR3 nucleotides are TGTGCCAGCAGCTTGGAGGGAGCCCCTGGGGCCAACGTCCTGACTTTC. It is translated as CASSLEGAPGANVLTF.

The chain's CDR3 is CASSIGPQETQYF. The CDR3 nucleotides are TGTGCCAGCAGCATAGGACCCCAAGAGACCCAGTACTTC. The chain carries TRBV11-2 and TRBJ2-5; the D is unclear. The CDR3 is 13 amino acids. Trimming left V 5 bases short and J 1 base short, with 8 bases between. Germline V CDR1 and CDR2: SGHAT, FQNNGV.